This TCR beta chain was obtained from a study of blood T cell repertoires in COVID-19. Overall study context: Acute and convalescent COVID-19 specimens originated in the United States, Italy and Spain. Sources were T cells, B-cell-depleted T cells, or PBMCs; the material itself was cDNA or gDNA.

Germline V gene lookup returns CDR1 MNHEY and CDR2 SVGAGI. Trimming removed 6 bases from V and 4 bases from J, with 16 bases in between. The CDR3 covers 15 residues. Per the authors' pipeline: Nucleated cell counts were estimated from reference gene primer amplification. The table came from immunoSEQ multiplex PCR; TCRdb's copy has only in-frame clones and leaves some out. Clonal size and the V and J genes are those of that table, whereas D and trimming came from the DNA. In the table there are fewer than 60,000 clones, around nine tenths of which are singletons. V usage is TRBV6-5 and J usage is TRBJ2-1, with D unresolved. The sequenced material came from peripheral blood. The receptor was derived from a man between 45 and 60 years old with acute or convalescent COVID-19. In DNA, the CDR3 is TGTGCCAGCAGGACCTTTCTCGGGTCGTACAATGAGCAGTTCTTC. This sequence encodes CASRTFLGSYNEQFF.